These T cell receptor beta chains were read from a single sample in a study of early T cells in non-severe SARS-CoV-2 infection. From the 5' RACE reads, TCRdb called clonotypes with MiXCR, one entry per CDR3 protein. The sample consists of tens of thousands of distinct CDR3 sequences, about 14% of them appearing once. Sequencing was performed on whole blood. The receptors come from an adult who was a healthcare worker with PCR-confirmed SARS-CoV-2 infection or an uninfected control (not recorded which). CDR3s include the opening cysteine and the closing phenylalanine or tryptophan. D genes are given only for firm matches. A clone size is listed for some rows: how often the clone was seen (once, few, many), or a class if it is expanded.

v_call: TRBV5-5; d_call: TRBD1; clone_size: many; j_call: TRBJ1-1; cdr3_aa: CASSGQANTEAFF; cdr3_nt: TGTGCCAGCAGCGGACAGGCGAACACTGAAGCTTTCTTT
v_call: TRBV15; d_call: TRBD1; clone_size: few; j_call: TRBJ1-1; cdr3_aa: CATSRRDRTNTEAFF; cdr3_nt: TGTGCCACCAGCCGCCGGGACAGGACGAACACTGAAGCTTTCTTT
v_call: TRBV28; d_call: TRBD1; clone_size: NA; j_call: TRBJ1-2; cdr3_aa: CASSTTGAGNNYGYTF; cdr3_nt: TGTGCCAGCAGCACTACAGGGGCTGGCAACAACTATGGCTACACCTTC
v_call: TRBV7-2; d_call: NA; clone_size: NA; j_call: TRBJ2-6; cdr3_aa: CASSSLLGGGAGANVLTF; cdr3_nt: TGTGCCAGCAGCTCTCTTCTGGGAGGAGGGGCTGGGGCCAACGTCCTGACTTTC
v_call: TRBV2; d_call: NA; clone_size: few; j_call: TRBJ2-3; cdr3_aa: CASSGTIPQYF; cdr3_nt: TGTGCCAGCAGTGGGACAATCCCGCAGTATTTT
v_call: TRBV29-1; d_call: NA; clone_size: NA; j_call: TRBJ1-3; cdr3_aa: CSVEGVDSGNTIYF; cdr3_nt: TGCAGCGTTGAGGGGGTGGATTCTGGAAACACCATATATTTT
v_call: TRBV6-2/TRBV6-3; d_call: NA; clone_size: many; j_call: TRBJ2-7; cdr3_aa: CASSLNGGGGEQYF; cdr3_nt: TGTGCCAGCAGTTTAAACGGTGGCGGTGGGGAGCAGTACTTC
v_call: TRBV3-1; d_call: TRBD1; clone_size: NA; j_call: TRBJ1-1; cdr3_aa: CASSQSWDRGTEAFF; cdr3_nt: TGTGCCAGCAGCCAATCCTGGGACAGGGGGACTGAAGCTTTCTTT
v_call: TRBV7-6; d_call: NA; clone_size: many; j_call: TRBJ2-3; cdr3_aa: CASSLDTSADTQYF; cdr3_nt: TGTGCCAGCAGCTTAGACACCTCTGCAGATACGCAGTATTTT
v_call: TRBV27; d_call: NA; clone_size: NA; j_call: TRBJ2-7; cdr3_aa: CASSLQQGRYEQYF; cdr3_nt: TGTGCCAGCAGTCTCCAACAGGGGAGGTACGAGCAGTACTTC
v_call: TRBV29-1; d_call: NA; clone_size: many; j_call: TRBJ1-2; cdr3_aa: CSARTNGLYGYTF; cdr3_nt: TGCAGCGCCCGAACCAACGGCCTTTATGGCTACACCTTC
v_call: TRBV24-1; d_call: NA; clone_size: NA; j_call: TRBJ2-3; cdr3_aa: CATSDVRGRQADTQYF; cdr3_nt: TGTGCCACCAGTGATGTGAGGGGCCGACAGGCAGATACGCAGTATTTT
v_call: TRBV6-6; d_call: NA; clone_size: few; j_call: TRBJ2-2; cdr3_aa: CASSYARPGTGELFF; cdr3_nt: TGTGCCAGCAGTTACGCTCGACCGGGAACCGGGGAGCTGTTTTTT
v_call: TRBV6-2/TRBV6-3; d_call: NA; clone_size: many; j_call: TRBJ2-2; cdr3_aa: CASSKDRGELFF; cdr3_nt: TGTGCCAGCAGCAAAGACAGAGGGGAGCTGTTTTTT
v_call: TRBV23-1; d_call: NA; clone_size: few; j_call: TRBJ1-6; cdr3_aa: CARGEPSPLHF; cdr3_nt: TGCGCCAGAGGGGAGCCGTCACCCCTCCACTTT
v_call: TRBV1; d_call: NA; clone_size: NA; j_call: TRBJ2-5; cdr3_aa: CTSSQDGFGGRTYQETQYF; cdr3_nt: TGCACCAGCAGCCAAGATGGGTTCGGAGGGAGGACGTACCAAGAGACCCAGTACTTC
v_call: TRBV6-2/TRBV6-3; d_call: TRBD1; clone_size: NA; j_call: TRBJ2-7; cdr3_aa: CASSYSTGVVYEQYF; cdr3_nt: TGTGCCAGCAGTTACTCAACAGGGGTGGTCTACGAGCAGTACTTC
v_call: TRBV10-3; d_call: NA; clone_size: once; j_call: TRBJ2-7; cdr3_aa: CAISESGGLYEQYF; cdr3_nt: TGTGCCATCAGTGAGTCAGGCGGCCTGTACGAGCAGTACTTC
v_call: TRBV7-2; d_call: TRBD2; clone_size: NA; j_call: TRBJ2-1; cdr3_aa: CASSPTSGRISEQFF; cdr3_nt: TGTGCCAGCAGCCCGACTAGCGGGAGGATTAGTGAGCAGTTCTTC
v_call: TRBV6-1; d_call: TRBD1; clone_size: NA; j_call: TRBJ2-3; cdr3_aa: CASSRDRGIDTQYF; cdr3_nt: TGTGCCAGCAGCCGGGACAGGGGGATAGATACGCAGTATTTT
v_call: TRBV6-6; d_call: TRBD1; clone_size: many; j_call: TRBJ2-1; cdr3_aa: CASTKGARARGEQFF; cdr3_nt: TGTGCCAGCACCAAGGGGGCCAGGGCCCGGGGTGAGCAGTTCTTC
v_call: TRBV27; d_call: TRBD1; clone_size: NA; j_call: TRBJ1-1; cdr3_aa: CASSYKGAITEAFF; cdr3_nt: TGTGCCAGCAGTTACAAGGGGGCGATCACTGAAGCTTTCTTT
v_call: TRBV25-1; d_call: NA; clone_size: few; j_call: TRBJ2-2; cdr3_aa: CASSVVGGPNTGELFF; cdr3_nt: TGTGCCAGCAGTGTCGTGGGGGGCCCGAACACCGGGGAGCTGTTTTTT
v_call: TRBV4-1; d_call: NA; clone_size: NA; j_call: TRBJ2-3; cdr3_aa: CASSRQQEGDTQYF; cdr3_nt: TGCGCCAGCAGTCGCCAACAGGAAGGAGATACGCAGTATTTT
v_call: TRBV11-2; d_call: TRBD1; clone_size: NA; j_call: TRBJ1-1; cdr3_aa: CASSFIGTGDTEAFF; cdr3_nt: TGTGCCAGCAGCTTTATAGGGACAGGGGACACTGAAGCTTTCTTT
v_call: TRBV6-5; d_call: TRBD1; clone_size: NA; j_call: TRBJ2-7; cdr3_aa: CASGTGRGYEQYF; cdr3_nt: TGTGCCAGCGGGACAGGGAGGGGGTACGAGCAGTACTTC
v_call: TRBV20-1; d_call: TRBD1; clone_size: NA; j_call: TRBJ2-1; cdr3_aa: CSAVGQGDREQFF; cdr3_nt: TGCAGTGCAGTGGGCCAGGGGGATCGAGAGCAGTTCTTC
v_call: TRBV14; d_call: NA; clone_size: few; j_call: TRBJ1-1; cdr3_aa: CASSQDGGTMNTEAFF; cdr3_nt: TGTGCCAGCAGCCAAGACGGGGGAACCATGAACACTGAAGCTTTCTTT
v_call: TRBV29-1; d_call: NA; clone_size: few; j_call: TRBJ2-3; cdr3_aa: CSVSGPRTDTQYF; cdr3_nt: TGCAGCGTCAGCGGTCCACGCACAGATACGCAGTATTTT
v_call: TRBV19; d_call: NA; clone_size: NA; j_call: TRBJ2-7; cdr3_aa: CASSIVPGSYEQYF; cdr3_nt: TGTGCCAGTAGTATAGTCCCCGGCTCCTACGAGCAGTACTTC
v_call: TRBV7-2; d_call: TRBD1; clone_size: many; j_call: TRBJ2-6; cdr3_aa: CASSPTGGSGANVLTF; cdr3_nt: TGTGCCAGCAGCCCGACAGGGGGTTCCGGGGCCAACGTCCTGACTTTC
v_call: TRBV19; d_call: NA; clone_size: NA; j_call: TRBJ2-7; cdr3_aa: CASSIGKDYEQYF; cdr3_nt: TGTGCCAGTAGTATAGGGAAGGACTACGAGCAGTACTTC
v_call: TRBV25-1; d_call: NA; clone_size: NA; j_call: TRBJ1-2; cdr3_aa: CASSTKKRIGNGYTF; cdr3_nt: TGTGCCAGCAGTACAAAGAAAAGGATCGGGAATGGCTACACCTTC
v_call: TRBV5-1; d_call: TRBD2; clone_size: few; j_call: TRBJ2-1; cdr3_aa: CASSFEGLAHEQFF; cdr3_nt: TGCGCCAGCAGCTTTGAGGGACTAGCGCATGAGCAGTTCTTC
v_call: TRBV5-1; d_call: TRBD2; clone_size: NA; j_call: TRBJ2-7; cdr3_aa: CASSLAGTSVFYEQYF; cdr3_nt: TGCGCCAGCAGCTTGGCCGGGACTAGCGTATTCTACGAGCAGTACTTC